The sequence of this TCR beta chain was determined in a study of T-cell reconstitution after alpha-beta-depleted transplantation in children. Study-level results: Reportedly, only several hundred clones from non-depleted graft cells drove alpha-beta T-cell counts at about two months. In some patients, recipient T cells and intrathymic progenitors surviving conditioning explained high day-60 diversity. Newly generated T cells supplied most T-cell counts and diversity one year post-transplant.

This clonotype was observed at least ten times. What it binds is not known. It was with unique molecular identifiers that the TCRbeta library was prepared. Each CDR3 protein gets one entry after TCRdb re-called the PCR reads with MiXCR. This sample has about 150,000 distinct CDR3 sequences; about 8.8% occur once, and the top ten carry 15% to 20%. This receptor was taken from a female patient between 2 and 10 years old who had a stem cell transplant for congenital amegakaryocytic thrombocytopenia, so the T cells may come from the graft donor. The specimen comprised PBMCs, mostly from graft donor cells, sampled 180 days after TCRalphabeta/CD19-depleted stem cell transplant.

In DNA, the CDR3 is TGCAGTGCTAGAGATCCCCAGTCGGATACGCAGTATTTT. Protein sequence: CSARDPQSDTQYF. This chain links TRBV20-1 with TRBJ2-3; D gene uncertain. The CDR3 contains 13 residues. Germline V lookup: CDR1 DFQATT, CDR2 SNEGSKA (reference sequence). Trimming stripped 0 bases from V and 6 bases from J, with 10 bases between.